These 3 T cell receptor beta chains originate from one sample sequenced in a study of tumor-infiltrating lymphocytes in primary liver carcinoma. With 500 ng total RNA as template and a constant-region primer, TCR beta cDNA was made. The TCR beta library was amplified through three nested multiplex PCR rounds in a modified ARM-PCR procedure. Researchers ran the first two PCR rounds for roughly 11 cycles each with TRBV1-TRBV30 forward primers and a C-beta reverse primer. TCRdb reanalysed the multiplex PCR reads using MiXCR and keeps one entry per CDR3 protein. The repertoire includes under 45,000 distinct CDR3 sequences, approximately 73% of them detected once, and roughly 16% sits in the top ten. For each extraction, RNA and DNA were obtained together from about 21-30 mg of unsorted bulk tissue. The specimen sequenced was liver tumor tissue from sampling region 4. As to subset: tumor region T4, right-lateral pole. Receptors originate from a man aged 40-55 years with primary liver carcinoma and hepatitis B virus infection.

The table lists this clonotype with a few counts. V usage is TRBV12-3 or TRBV12-4 and J usage is TRBJ2-1; D is tentatively TRBD1 or TRBD2 (5 bases each). This CDR3 is built from 15 residues. V lost 1 base, J lost 6 bases, and 13 bases lay in between. The CDR3, as DNA: TGTGCCAGCAGTTTAGTACGGGGTGGGGGCAATGAGCAGTTCTTC. It encodes CASSLVRGGGNEQFF.

A note on this clonotype: At one boundary the junction diverges from the germline segment, which might be a read error. The V call is TRBV10-3, the J call TRBJ2-1, with 8 positions matching TRBD2. The CDR3 runs to 18 residues. Germline V gives CDR1 ENHRY, CDR2 SYGVKD. The DNA of the CDR3 is TGTGCCATCAGTGGGGGGCTCGGGACTAGTGGGAGCGGGAATGAGCAGCTCTTC. Translation: CAISGGLGTSGSGNEQLF.

Comments on this clonotype: This likely comes from a read error, as the CDR3 has no conserved phenylalanine or tryptophan at its end. The rearrangement joins TRBV4-2 to TRBJ2-1, with 10 bases fitting TRBD1. With 3 bases clipped from V and 5 bases from J, the junction kept 7 bases outside the gene matches. The length of the CDR3 is 16 residues. In germline, CDR1 is LGHNA, CDR2 YNFKEQ. The CDR3 bases are TGTGCCAGCAGCCATGCCGGGGGACAGGGGAACAATGAGCAGTTCTCT. Its protein product is CASSHAGGQGNNEQFS.